This T cell receptor beta chain was sequenced during a study of blood T cells in healthy people across ages. CDR1 and CDR2 from the germline V gene are SGHRS and YFSETQ. V was cut by 4 bases and J by 14 bases, with 19 bases left in between. CDR3 length: 13 residues. With respect to this clonotype: Its antigen remains unidentified.

Overall study findings and caveats: It was not known whether donors were CMV positive (a possible confounder of expanded clonotype changes).

Sample-barcoded 5' priming and a J-beta primer mix drove a second PCR of roughly 7 to 11 cycles. MiXCR, run by TCRdb on the 5' RACE reads, gives a single entry per CDR3 protein. The top ten clones hold 2.1% of a sample with over 1.5 million distinct CDR3 sequences, about 49% of them seen once. The receptor was isolated from a middle-aged woman in good health. This rearrangement joins TRBV5-1 to TRBJ2-1, with TRBD1 as a possible D gene (7 bases). Sequencing was done on a sample of blood. For the CDR3, the DNA is TGCGCCAGCAGCCCGGGGGACAGTCCCCTCGAGTTCTTC. It specifies CASSPGDSPLEFF. Using reference TRBV5-1 and TRBJ2-1 for the parts outside the CDR3, the full variable domain is KAGVTQTPRYLIKTRGQQVTLSCSPISGHRSVSWYQQTPGQGLQFLFEYFSETQRNKGNFPGRFSGRQFSNSRSEMNVSTLELGDSALYLCASSPGDSPLEFFGPGTRLTVL.